Listed here are 32 T cell receptor beta chains from one sample, sequenced in a study of vaccination effects on CD4 cells after COVID-19. Only in-frame clones appear in the TCRdb table, and some are missing; sequencing was by immunoSEQ multiplex PCR. The data hold under 75,000 clones, with approximately 80% observed a single time. Their specific antigens are unknown. Before any sequencing was done, the ViraFEST assay used viral peptide pools to expand antigen-specific CD4+ T cells. Subsequent to a culture period of more than 9 days, CD4+ T cells were isolated. No vaccinee had earlier SARS-CoV-2 infection, and nucleocapsid antibodies were negative. This material consisted of CD4+ T cells from PBMCs cultured with SARS-CoV-2 spike peptides, taken before COVID-19 vaccination. The receptor source for this set is a human donor who received a COVID-19 vaccine.

The rearrangement links TRBV18 to TRBJ2-2; TRBD1 or TRBD2 may be the D gene (5 bases each). In germline, CDR1 is KGHSH, CDR2 LQKENI. V was cut by 3 bases and J by 2 bases, with 10 bases left in between. The CDR3 length is 15 residues. Here the CDR3 reads CASSPQRGNTGELFF. CDR3 bases: TGTGCCAGCTCACCCCAGAGGGGAAACACCGGGGAGCTGTTTTTT.

This clone was picked up one time. The rearrangement uses TRBV29-1 and TRBJ2-7; 9 positions agree with TRBD2. Germline assignment: CDR1 SQVTM and CDR2 ANQGSEA. The trim removed 4 bases at V and 10 bases at J, leaving 5 bases unmatched. The CDR3 has 11 amino acids. The CDR3 DNA reads TGCAGCGTTGCCGTAGCGGGGGTACAGTACGTC. Its translation is CSVAVAGVQYV.

The rearrangement uses TRBV24-1 and TRBJ2-2, with a tentative D call TRBD1 (8 bases). The germline V and J ends were trimmed by 4 bases and 6 bases, with 20 bases remaining between them. Germline CDR1 is KGHDR and CDR2 is SFDVKD. The CDR3 length is 17 residues. In nucleotides, the CDR3 is TGTGCCACCAGTGACCTTGGCGGACAGGGAGGGTCCGGGGAGCTGTTTTTT. It encodes CATSDLGGQGGSGELFF.

This chain connects TRBV9 to TRBJ1-6, with unresolved D. The CDR3 runs to 14 residues. Per the germline V gene, CDR1 is SGDLS and CDR2 is YYNGEE. Trimming cost V 2 bases and J 7 bases, with 10 bases left between them. The CDR3 DNA reads as TGTGCCAGCAGCGTCGGAGCCGTAAATTCACCCCTCCACTTT. Translated: CASSVGAVNSPLHF.

This clone has only one observation. The chain has TRBV29-1 and TRBJ1-5; no definite D call. This CDR3 comprises 13 residues. The V end was cut by 5 bases, the J end by 7 bases, with 15 bases between. Germline CDR1 reads SQVTM; CDR2 reads ANQGSEA. In DNA, the CDR3 is TGCAGCGTTCAGGTTTCGTACGAGCAGCCCCAGCATTTT. It translates to CSVQVSYEQPQHF.

The rearrangement links TRBV7-2 to TRBJ2-7; 7 bases are shared with TRBD2. J lost 2 bases, V lost 3 bases, and 1 base had no gene match. Germline V gene lookup returns CDR1 SGHTA and CDR2 FQGNSA. CDR3 size: 13 residues. The CDR3: CASSLGGTYEQYV. DNA of the CDR3: TGTGCCAGCAGCTTGGGAGGGACCTACGAGCAGTACGTC.

The V gene is TRBV7-9, the J gene TRBJ1-3; D is possibly TRBD1 (5 bases). Per the germline V gene, CDR1 is SEHNR and CDR2 is FQNEAQ (reference sequence). The CDR3 has 16 amino acids. Trimming pared 3 bases from V and 0 bases from J, leaving 12 bases between. The CDR3 bases are TGTGCCAGCAGCTTTACAGGTCCTTCCTCTGGAAACACCATATATTTT. It translates to CASSFTGPSSGNTIYF.

The genes are TRBV6-5 and TRBJ1-2; TRBD1 is a possible D gene (6 bases). The CDR3 contains 15 residues. Deletions cut 2 bases from V and 4 bases from J, with 14 bases between. The V gene's germline CDR1 is MNHEY and CDR2 SVGAGI. The CDR3 DNA sequence: TGTGCCAGCAGTTACGACGGACAGAGAGTCTATGGCTACACCTTC. Its translation: CASSYDGQRVYGYTF.

This clone was observed a handful of times. In nucleotides, the CDR3 is TGTGCCAGCAGCCGTAATAGCAATCAGCCCCAGCATTTT. Protein sequence: CASSRNSNQPQHF. This chain joins TRBV7-2 and TRBJ1-5; D is uncertain. V was shortened by 5 bases and J by 0 bases, with 5 bases between the two germline ends. The CDR3 spans 13 residues. Germline CDR1 is SGHTA and CDR2 is FQGNSA.

This chain links TRBV5-6 with TRBJ2-3, with TRBD2 matching 11 bases. The V and J ends lost 4 bases and 1 base, in that order; junction bases with no gene match: 8. The CDR3 consists of 17 residues. Germline CDR1 reads SGHDT; CDR2 reads YYEEEE. The CDR3 is CASSLLGTSGRTDTQYF. In DNA form, the CDR3 reads TGTGCCAGCAGCCTCTTAGGGACTAGCGGACGCACAGATACGCAGTATTTT.

V and J are TRBV6-5 and TRBJ1-3, with D hard to call. Deletions cut 4 bases from V and 0 bases from J, with 4 bases between. The CDR3 runs to 13 residues. Germline V gene lookup returns CDR1 MNHEY and CDR2 SVGAGI. CDR3 residues: CASSLTSGNTIYF. CDR3 nucleotide sequence: TGTGCCAGCAGTTTGACCTCTGGAAACACCATATATTTT.

The rearrangement links TRBV5-5 to TRBJ2-2; 11 bases agree with TRBD2. This CDR3 has 19 residues. Germline values: CDR1 SGHKS, CDR2 YYEKEE (reference sequence). V lost 0 bases and J lost 0; bases outside the gene matches: 7. CDR3 sequence (DNA): TGTGCCAGCAGCTTGGTATCGCCTAGCGGGGGGACGAACACCGGGGAGCTGTTTTTT. This translates into CASSLVSPSGGTNTGELFF.

This chain links TRBV14 with TRBJ2-1; D is perhaps TRBD1 (5 bases). This CDR3 is 15 amino acids long. V was clipped by 6 bases and J by 1 base, with 13 bases between them. Germline V gene lookup returns CDR1 SGHDN and CDR2 FVKESK. CDR3 DNA: TGTGCCAGCAGAACAGGTCGGTCATCCTACAATGAGCAGTTCTTC. It translates to CASRTGRSSYNEQFF.

The V gene is TRBV12-5, the J gene TRBJ1-3; D uncertain. This CDR3 comprises 11 residues. Per germline, CDR1 LGHNT and CDR2 FRNRAP. V was shortened by 8 bases and J by 8 bases, with 10 bases between the two germline ends. The chain's CDR3 is CASSLSDTIYF. The CDR3 nucleotides are TGTGCTAGTTCGTTATCGGACACCATATATTTT.

This clone was counted only a few times. The V call is TRBV18, the J call TRBJ2-3; D call uncertain. CDR1 is KGHSH and CDR2 is LQKENI in the germline V gene. The CDR3 extends over 15 amino acids. V was trimmed by 3 bases and J by 1 base, leaving 11 bases between them. This CDR3 reads CASSPGPVGTDTQYF. The DNA for the CDR3 is TGTGCCAGCTCACCCGGGCCTGTCGGCACAGATACGCAGTATTTT.

The V and J genes are TRBV19 and TRBJ1-2; D not resolved. This CDR3 comprises 14 residues. Trimming took off 6 bases at V and 6 bases at J, with 17 bases between the two ends. Germline CDR1 and CDR2: LNHDA and SQIVND (reference sequence). The CDR3 sequence: CASRSTARWDGYTF. CDR3 nucleotides: TGTGCCAGTAGATCGACGGCCCGCTGGGATGGCTACACCTTC.

V usage is TRBV18 and J usage is TRBJ2-5; 8 bases agree with TRBD2. Germline V CDR1 and CDR2: KGHSH, LQKENI. After removal of 4 bases from V and 2 bases from J, the junction contained 6 bases not matched to a gene. The CDR3 runs 15 residues. CDR3 sequence: CASSRARGGQETQYF. For the CDR3, the DNA is TGTGCCAGCTCACGGGCTCGCGGGGGGCAAGAGACCCAGTACTTC.

This chain joins TRBV29-1 and TRBJ1-5; D perhaps matches TRBD1 (5 bases). V lost 5 bases to trimming and J lost 2 bases, with 16 bases between them. The germline gives CDR1 SQVTM, CDR2 ANQGSEA. The CDR3 is 15 amino acids. The CDR3 sequence is CSVTTGGIGNQPQHF. The CDR3 coding sequence is TGCAGCGTTACCACTGGGGGGATCGGCAATCAGCCCCAGCATTTT.

This chain uses TRBV5-4 with TRBJ2-1; no clear D gene. Trimming pared 4 bases from V and 0 bases from J, leaving 8 bases between. The CDR3 length is 14 residues. Germline assignment: CDR1 SGHNT and CDR2 YYREEE (reference sequence). The CDR3 nucleotides read TGTGCCAGCAGCGCGGATAGCTCCTACAATGAGCAGTTCTTC. It specifies CASSADSSYNEQFF.

CDR3 DNA sequence: TGCGCCAGCAGCCTAAAGGGCACAGATACGCAGTATTTT. This gives the protein CASSLKGTDTQYF. The chain has TRBV5-1 and TRBJ2-3; D is undetermined. This CDR3 spans 13 amino acids. V lost 4 bases to trimming and J lost 1 base, with 7 bases between them. Germline V lookup: CDR1 SGHRS, CDR2 YFSETQ.

The chain combines TRBV2 with TRBJ1-4; 7 nucleotides line up with TRBD1. CDR3 length equals 14 residues. The germline CDR1 and CDR2 sequences are SNHLY and FYNNEI. The ends lost 5 bases at V and 8 bases at J; junction bases unmatched: 8. CDR3 region: CASSRQGDGEKLFF. Written as DNA, the CDR3 is TGTGCCAGCAGTCGACAGGGAGACGGGGAAAAACTGTTTTTT.

The chain employs TRBV29-1 and TRBJ2-1; D not certain. The germline V gene encodes CDR1 SQVTM and CDR2 ANQGSEA. The CDR3 extends over 14 amino acids. The V gene lost 4 bases and the J gene lost 0 bases, with 10 bases spanning the gap. The CDR3 DNA reads as TGCAGCGTTGTCCCCAGGAGCTCCTACAATGAGCAGTTCTTC. Residues: CSVVPRSSYNEQFF.

J is TRBJ1-5 and V is TRBV6-5, with TRBD1 as a possible D gene (6 bases). Germline values: CDR1 MNHEY, CDR2 SVGAGI. V was trimmed by 10 bases and J by 3 bases, leaving 16 bases between them. The CDR3 is 14 residues long. CDR3 amino acids: CATVPRTDNQPQHF. CDR3 sequence (DNA): TGTGCCACCGTCCCCCGGACAGACAATCAGCCCCAGCATTTT.

The gene calls are TRBV5-1 and TRBJ2-2, with D possibly being TRBD1 or TRBD2 (5 bases each). CDR1 and CDR2 (germline): SGHRS, YFSETQ. V dropped 0 bases and J dropped 0 bases, with 9 bases sitting between them. This CDR3 is 16 amino acids long. The CDR3 sequence: CASSLAGAPNTGELFF. In nucleotides, the CDR3 is TGCGCCAGCAGCTTGGCCGGGGCTCCGAACACCGGGGAGCTGTTTTTT. Looking up the rest from reference TRBV5-1 and TRBJ2-2 gives the full variable domain: KAGVTQTPRYLIKTRGQQVTLSCSPISGHRSVSWYQQTPGQGLQFLFEYFSETQRNKGNFPGRFSGRQFSNSRSEMNVSTLELGDSALYLCASSLAGAPNTGELFFGEGSRLTVL.

This chain uses TRBV9 with TRBJ2-2; TRBD2 matches at 11 bases. Germline loops: CDR1 SGDLS, CDR2 YYNGEE. After removal of 4 bases from V and 1 base from J, the junction contained 9 bases not matched to a gene. The CDR3 totals 18 residues. The DNA for the CDR3 is TGTGCCAGCAGCCCCTCGCTAGCGGGGGGATTGAACACCGGGGAGCTGTTTTTT. This codes for CASSPSLAGGLNTGELFF.

The rearrangement joins TRBV2 to TRBJ2-2; D gene unclear. This CDR3 is 14 amino acids long. Germline V CDR1 and CDR2: SNHLY, FYNNEI. V lost 6 bases, J lost 1 base, and 9 bases lay in between. CDR3 in amino acids: CASRVTENTGELFF. In DNA form, the CDR3 reads TGTGCCAGCAGGGTTACAGAGAACACCGGGGAGCTGTTTTTT. The entire variable domain, with the rest obtained from reference TRBV2 and TRBJ2-2, is as follows: EPEVTQTPSHQVTQMGQEVILRCVPISNHLYFYWYRQILGQKVEFLVSFYNNEISEKSEIFDDQFSVERPDGSNFTLKIRSTKLEDSAMYFCASRVTENTGELFFGEGSRLTVL.

This clone was seen only once. The chain has TRBV19 and TRBJ1-1; 7 bases agree with TRBD1. This CDR3 is 15 amino acids long. V lost 3 bases, J lost 9 bases, and 13 bases stayed unmatched. Germline V gene sequence: CDR1 LNHDA, CDR2 SQIVND (reference sequence). The CDR3 sequence: CASSIVSGGGGKAFF. CDR3 nucleotide sequence: TGTGCCAGTAGTATCGTTTCGGGAGGGGGCGGAAAAGCTTTCTTT.

V and J are TRBV5-6 and TRBJ2-2; perhaps D is TRBD1 or TRBD2 (6 bases each). This CDR3 comprises 15 residues. The V gene lost 1 base and the J gene lost 3 bases, with 10 bases spanning the gap. Looked up from germline, CDR1 is SGHDT and CDR2 is YYEEEE. The CDR3 reads CASSLRGAHTGELFF. CDR3 in DNA: TGTGCCAGCAGCTTGAGGGGGGCGCACACCGGGGAGCTGTTTTTT.

This clone was detected a few times. The V call is TRBV7-2, the J call TRBJ1-6; possibly TRBD1 for D (6 bases). Germline V gene sequence: CDR1 SGHTA, CDR2 FQGNSA. Trimming shortened V by 3 bases and J by 0 bases, and 12 bases separated the two germline ends. The CDR3 length is 17 residues. The CDR3 DNA reads TGTGCCAGCAGCTTTTCGGCCAGGGGCTCCTATAATTCACCCCTCCACTTT. Its translation: CASSFSARGSYNSPLHF.

The chain couples TRBV30 to TRBJ2-2, with 7 nucleotides matching TRBD1. This CDR3 is 13 amino acids long. From germline, CDR1 is GTSNPN and CDR2 SVGIG (reference sequence). Unmatched junction bases numbered 6, after V lost 4 bases and J lost 7 bases. The CDR3 loop reads CAWNYHRGGELFF. The CDR3 DNA is TGTGCCTGGAATTATCACAGGGGCGGGGAGCTGTTTTTT.

The chain joins TRBV6-6 to TRBJ1-2; 8 bases agree with TRBD1. CDR3 length equals 13 residues. J was trimmed by 4 bases and V by 6 bases; bases with no gene match: 4. CDR1 is MNHNY and CDR2 is SVGAGI in the germline V gene (reference sequence). CDR3 bases: TGTGCCAGCAGCAATGGACAGGGCTATGGCTACACCTTC. Protein: CASSNGQGYGYTF.

This clone was picked up one time. The chain has TRBV3-1 (or the pseudogene TRBV3-2) and TRBJ1-5; D not certain. The V end was cut by 4 bases, the J end by 7 bases, with 14 bases between. The CDR3 is 14 amino acids. In germline, CDR1 is LGHDT, CDR2 YNNKEL (reference sequence). The CDR3 protein is CASSPVPTFQPQHF. The CDR3 coding sequence is TGTGCCAGCAGCCCAGTACCAACGTTCCAGCCCCAGCATTTT.